Listed below are T cell receptor beta chains from one sample, sequenced in a study of blood T cell repertoires in COVID-19. TCRdb's copy holds only in-frame clones and misses some; the assay was immunoSEQ multiplex PCR. This table has fewer than 200,000 clones, more than 85% appearing once. Specimen: PBMCs or T cells enriched from blood (not recorded which). Every receptor here comes from a woman between 40 and 55 years old in a cohort exposed to, infected with or recovered from COVID-19 (not recorded which). CDR3s include the opening cysteine and the closing phenylalanine or tryptophan. The D gene is left open where the match is weak. The size entry is marked missing in some rows and otherwise reads once, few, many or a size class.

.	TRBV15	TRBJ2-1	.	CATSSYRELGNEQFF	TGTGCCACCAGCAGCTACCGGGAGCTGGGGAATGAGCAGTTCTTC
few	TRBV5-1	TRBJ2-2	.	CASSLGLNTGELFF	TGCGCCAGCAGCTTGGGACTGAACACCGGGGAGCTGTTTTTT
.	TRBV7-9	TRBJ2-3	TRBD2	CASSSPVRGAITDTQYF	TGTGCCAGCAGCTCCCCGGTGCGGGGGGCCATCACAGATACGCAGTATTTT
once	TRBV19	TRBJ1-6	.	CASSVYDSPLHF	TGTGCCAGTAGTGTCTATGATTCACCCCTCCACTTT
.	TRBV6-1	TRBJ1-1	.	CASSEWSRGNTEAFF	TGTGCCAGCAGTGAATGGTCCAGGGGAAACACTGAAGCTTTCTTT
.	TRBV30	TRBJ1-5	.	CAWSEVGPGQPQHF	TGTGCCTGGAGTGAGGTGGGCCCGGGACAGCCCCAGCATTTT
.	TRBV27	TRBJ2-1	.	CASSDTSLRGEQFF	TGTGCCAGCAGTGACACTAGCCTTAGGGGTGAGCAGTTCTTC
.	TRBV7-9	TRBJ2-2	.	CASSALGGQANTGELFF	TGTGCCAGCAGCGCACTCGGGGGGCAGGCGAACACCGGGGAGCTGTTTTTT
.	TRBV27	TRBJ2-3	.	CASSSLGSGGTDTQYF	TGTGCCAGCAGTAGCCTTGGTTCAGGGGGCACAGATACGCAGTATTTT
few	TRBV28	TRBJ2-5	.	CATLPGVWETQYF	TGTGCCACCCTTCCGGGGGTTTGGGAGACCCAGTACTTC
few	TRBV19	TRBJ2-1	.	CASSMGSSGQFF	TGTGCCAGTAGTATGGGCAGTTCAGGGCAGTTCTTC
once	TRBV12-5	TRBJ2-1	TRBD1	CASASPGQGSLTRNEQFF	TGTGCTAGTGCCAGCCCGGGACAGGGGTCTTTGACCCGCAATGAGCAGTTCTTC
.	TRBV5-1	TRBJ2-7	.	CASSLYGYEQYF	TGCGCCAGCAGCTTGTACGGGTACGAGCAGTACTTC
.	TRBV6-5	TRBJ1-4	TRBD1	CASSYSTTGGGEKLFF	TGTGCCAGCAGTTACTCGACCACAGGGGGAGGTGAAAAACTGTTTTTT
.	TRBV12-3/TRBV12-4	TRBJ2-1	.	CASSLPDNEQFF	TGTGCCAGCAGTTTACCAGACAATGAGCAGTTCTTC
.	TRBV30	TRBJ1-2	.	CATSSGRFYGYTF	TGTGCCACCTCATCAGGGAGGTTCTATGGCTACACCTTC